The next 27 T cell receptor beta chains were all read from a single sample in a study of cytomegalovirus exposure and HLA in healthy donors. The PCR employed 60 Vbeta primers together with 13 Jbeta primers. Libraries were prepared by immunoSEQ multiplex PCR; TCRdb keeps only in-frame clonotypes and omits some of them. In total, the table holds about 200,000 clones. Sequences were obtained from PBMCs. The receptors here all came from a woman younger than 45 in good health and CMV-seropositive.

The V gene is TRBV10-3, the J gene TRBJ2-3; 9 bases map to TRBD2. CDR1 is ENHRY and CDR2 is SYGVKD in the germline V gene. The junction had 5 bases not matched to a gene; V was cut back by 1 base and J by 0 bases. This CDR3 spans 17 amino acids. The CDR3 DNA follows: TGTGCCATCAGTGAGTTTAGGCGGGAGGGAAGCACAGATACGCAGTATTTT. Residues: CAISEFRREGSTDTQYF.

V usage is TRBV11-2 and J usage is TRBJ1-6; D perhaps matches TRBD1 (5 bases). This CDR3 has 18 residues. From germline, CDR1 is SGHAT and CDR2 FQNNGV. Trimming left V 8 bases short and J 1 base short, with 21 bases between. CDR3: CASGAQYGARSYNSPLHF. DNA for the CDR3: TGTGCCAGCGGTGCCCAGTATGGGGCGCGGTCCTATAATTCACCCCTCCACTTT.

The V and J genes are TRBV5-1 and TRBJ2-5, with D possibly matching TRBD1 (7 bases). Per the germline V gene, CDR1 is SGHRS and CDR2 is YFSETQ. V was clipped by 4 bases and J by 4 bases, with 20 bases between them. This CDR3 has 16 residues. The CDR3 DNA sequence: TGCGCCAGCAGCCCAGGGGGACTCAGCTTGGCAGAGACCCAGTACTTC. It yields the protein CASSPGGLSLAETQYF.

Comments on this clone: The sample holds other DNA sequences that translate to the same CDR3. The chain has TRBV28 and TRBJ1-1; D perhaps matches TRBD1 (5 bases). Germline CDR1 MDHEN, CDR2 SYDVKM. This CDR3 is 12 amino acids long. CDR3 loop: CVAGGGNTEAFF. The DNA of the CDR3 is TGTGTCGCGGGGGGTGGGAACACTGAAGCTTTCTTT.

The chain is built from TRBV7-2 and TRBJ2-1, with 13 positions matching TRBD2. This CDR3 spans 17 amino acids. CDR1 and CDR2 (germline): SGHTA, FQGNSA. Trimming took 6 bases from V and 5 from J; bases not matched to a gene: 10. In DNA, the CDR3 is TGTGCCAGCAGAACTAATATTGGACTAGCGGGAGACAATGAGCAGTTCTTC. Residues: CASRTNIGLAGDNEQFF.

The V and J genes are TRBV14 and TRBJ2-1, with TRBD1 matching 8 bases. Germline V lookup: CDR1 SGHDN, CDR2 FVKESK. V gave up 4 bases and J gave up 4 bases; unmatched junction bases: 6. The CDR3 covers 15 residues. CDR3 in DNA: TGTGCCAGCAGCCCACAGGGGGGCGGTTACAATGAGCAGTTCTTC. Encoded protein: CASSPQGGGYNEQFF.

This rearrangement joins TRBV5-1 to TRBJ1-1; the D gene is possibly TRBD1 (5 bases). Looked up from germline, CDR1 is SGHRS and CDR2 is YFSETQ. CDR3 length equals 13 residues. Trimming left V 2 bases short and J 7 bases short, with 12 bases between. CDR3 sequence reads: CASSFGGVFEAFF. For the CDR3, the DNA is TGCGCCAGCAGCTTTGGAGGGGTCTTTGAAGCTTTCTTT.

This chain connects TRBV28 to TRBJ1-1, with D possibly matching TRBD1 (5 bases). The CDR3 consists of 14 residues. V was cut by 2 bases and J by 5 bases, with 12 bases left in between. In germline, CDR1 is MDHEN, CDR2 SYDVKM. The CDR3: CASSLMGGRTEAFF. For the CDR3, the DNA is TGTGCCAGCAGTTTAATGGGGGGTCGAACTGAAGCTTTCTTT.

The chain has TRBV5-1 and TRBJ2-1; 9 bases fit TRBD2. The CDR3 has 14 amino acids. Germline trimming cut 7 bases from V and 1 base from J; bases unmatched to any gene: 3. Per germline, CDR1 SGHRS and CDR2 YFSETQ. This chain's CDR3 is CASGSGGSYNEQFF. The CDR3 DNA reads TGCGCCAGCGGTAGCGGGGGTTCCTACAATGAGCAGTTCTTC.

The chain uses TRBV4-1 and TRBJ2-5; no definite D call. Germline V lookup: CDR1 MGHRA, CDR2 YSYEKL. V was cut by 0 bases and J by 7 bases, with 6 bases left in between. This CDR3 has 12 amino acids. The CDR3 sequence is CASSQDQATQYF. The CDR3 DNA reads TGCGCCAGCAGCCAAGATCAGGCGACCCAGTACTTC.

The chain employs TRBV6-5 and TRBJ1-5; no firm D call. Germline CDR1 is MNHEY and CDR2 is SVGAGI. V lost 6 bases to trimming and J lost 5 bases, with 8 bases between them. This CDR3 comprises 12 residues. The CDR3 DNA follows: TGTGCCAGCAGGCGAGGCGATCAGCCCCAGCATTTT. This encodes CASRRGDQPQHF.

J is TRBJ1-3 and V is TRBV6-5, with 10 bases matching TRBD1. This CDR3 is built from 15 residues. Unmatched junction bases numbered 4, after V lost 8 bases and J lost 0 bases. The germline V gene has CDR1 MNHEY and CDR2 SVGAGI. The CDR3 sequence: CASGGTGASGNTIYF. For the CDR3, the DNA is TGTGCCAGCGGCGGGACAGGGGCCTCTGGAAACACCATATATTTT.

The chain employs TRBV30 and TRBJ2-7; 9 bases line up with TRBD2. After removal of 0 bases from V and 3 bases from J, the junction contained 0 bases not matched to a gene. The CDR3 has 13 residues. Germline CDR1 GTSNPN, CDR2 SVGIG (reference sequence). As DNA, the CDR3 is TGTGCCTGGAGTGTAGCGGGAGGCTACGAGCAGTACTTC. It translates to CAWSVAGGYEQYF.

V usage is TRBV9 and J usage is TRBJ1-6; D ambiguous. The CDR3 runs 16 residues. Trimming stripped 1 base from V and 10 bases from J, with 18 bases between. The germline V gene has CDR1 SGDLS and CDR2 YYNGEE. The CDR3 sequence: CASSVTPSLSSSPLHF. CDR3 nucleotides: TGTGCCAGCAGCGTAACCCCGTCACTCTCCTCCTCACCCCTCCACTTT.

This chain connects TRBV5-4 to TRBJ1-3, with TRBD1 identical over 9 bases. J was trimmed by 4 bases and V by 4 bases; bases with no gene match: 9. The CDR3 spans 16 residues. The germline CDR1 and CDR2 sequences are SGHNT and YYREEE (reference sequence). CDR3 nucleotides: TGTGCCAGCAGCCGCCGGGACAGGGTGTCGGGAAACACCATATATTTT. This sequence encodes CASSRRDRVSGNTIYF.

The chain links TRBV7-2 to TRBJ2-7, with a possible D match to TRBD2 (5 bases). Germline values: CDR1 SGHTA, CDR2 FQGNSA. The CDR3 covers 14 residues. Trimming left V 3 bases short and J 3 bases short, with 12 bases between. CDR3 in amino acids: CASSFLPGNYEQYF. The CDR3 DNA sequence: TGTGCCAGCAGCTTTCTCCCGGGAAACTACGAGCAGTACTTC.

The V gene is TRBV13, the J gene TRBJ2-3, with 7 positions matching TRBD1. Unmatched junction bases numbered 7, after V lost 5 bases and J lost 2 bases. The CDR3 is 15 residues long. CDR1 and CDR2 (germline): PRHDT, FYEKMQ (reference sequence). Written as DNA, the CDR3 is TGTGCCAGCAGCCCCGAGGACAGGTCCACAGATACGCAGTATTTT. Its protein product is CASSPEDRSTDTQYF.

The chain recombines TRBV2 with TRBJ1-1; the match to TRBD1 covers 8 bases. CDR1 is SNHLY and CDR2 is FYNNEI in the germline V gene. J was trimmed by 8 bases and V by 6 bases; bases with no gene match: 5. The CDR3 has 12 residues. CDR3 sequence (DNA): TGTGCCAGCAGCGCTGACAGGGGAGAAGCTTTCTTT. Its translation: CASSADRGEAFF.

In DNA, the CDR3 is TGTGCCAGCAGCGAAAAACTAGCTAATGAGCAGTTCTTC. Protein sequence: CASSEKLANEQFF. This sequence joins TRBV25-1 and TRBJ2-1, with D perhaps matching TRBD2 (6 bases). Trimming took 6 bases from V and 7 from J, leaving 13 bases between them. In germline, CDR1 is MGHDK, CDR2 SYGVNS. CDR3 size: 13 residues.

The chain links TRBV2 to TRBJ2-5, with 13 bases aligning to TRBD2. TRBJ2-7 explains the end of the DNA better; the J call may be wrong. The CDR3 has 15 residues. Germline-derived CDR1 and CDR2 are SNHLY and FYNNEI. The CDR3 nucleotides are TGTGCCAGCAATCGACTAGCGGGAGGCGACTACGAGCAGTACTTC. Translated: CASNRLAGGDYEQYF.

This chain joins TRBV5-1 and TRBJ2-5; 7 positions match TRBD2. V lost 0 bases to trimming and J lost 2 bases; unmatched junction nucleotides: 7. The CDR3 length is 16 residues. Germline V gene lookup returns CDR1 SGHRS and CDR2 YFSETQ. Here the CDR3 reads CASSLASTSTQETQYF. DNA of the CDR3: TGCGCCAGCAGCTTGGCCTCGACTAGCACACAAGAGACCCAGTACTTC.

This chain uses TRBV19 with TRBJ2-7; the D gene is possibly TRBD1 (6 bases). The germline V and J ends were trimmed by 6 bases and 0 bases, with 12 bases remaining between them. The germline CDR1 and CDR2 sequences are LNHDA and SQIVND (reference sequence). The CDR3 covers 14 residues. CDR3 in amino acids: CASRGAGSSYEQYF. The DNA for the CDR3 is TGTGCCAGTAGGGGGGCCGGAAGCTCCTACGAGCAGTACTTC.

The rearrangement joins TRBV7-6 to TRBJ2-5; the match to TRBD2 covers 10 bases. This CDR3 spans 19 amino acids. V lost 4 bases, J lost 1 base, and 15 bases stayed unmatched. Germline lookup yields CDR1 SGHVS and CDR2 FNYEAQ. The DNA of the CDR3 is TGTGCCAGCAGCTCCCGCGGGCGGTTGATAGCGGGGGGCCAAGAGACCCAGTACTTC. This codes for CASSSRGRLIAGGQETQYF.

The chain is built from TRBV7-2 and TRBJ2-1; TRBD2 agrees at 11 bases. Germline CDR1 SGHTA, CDR2 FQGNSA. This CDR3 has 17 amino acids. Trimming cost V 5 bases and J 2 bases; bases outside gene matches: 8. CDR3 in amino acids: CASSQYSGRAAYNEQFF. CDR3 nucleotide sequence: TGTGCCAGCAGCCAATATAGCGGGAGGGCCGCCTACAATGAGCAGTTCTTC.

The genes are TRBV19 and TRBJ1-5; 7 positions agree with TRBD1. The ends lost 7 bases at V and 1 base at J; junction bases unmatched: 4. Germline V gene lookup returns CDR1 LNHDA and CDR2 SQIVND (reference sequence). The CDR3 runs 14 residues. CDR3 region: CASNLQGSNQPQHF. The CDR3 DNA reads as TGTGCCAGTAACCTACAGGGGAGCAATCAGCCCCAGCATTTT.

This chain joins TRBV6-5 and TRBJ2-5; D is ambiguous. Trimming pared 0 bases from V and 4 bases from J, leaving 6 bases between. This CDR3 spans 13 amino acids. CDR1 is MNHEY, CDR2 SVGAGI, per germline. The CDR3 region has the DNA TGTGCCAGCAGTTACTCGAGAAGAGAGACCCAGTACTTC. Encoded protein: CASSYSRRETQYF.

This sequence joins TRBV11-2 and TRBJ1-1; 10 bases match TRBD1. There are 15 residues in the CDR3. V dropped 5 bases and J dropped 6; count of bases not matched to a gene: 9. Looked up from germline, CDR1 is SGHAT and CDR2 is FQNNGV. The CDR3 DNA sequence: TGTGCCAGCAGCCTCACCGGGACAGGGGTATCTGAAGCTTTCTTT. This sequence encodes CASSLTGTGVSEAFF.